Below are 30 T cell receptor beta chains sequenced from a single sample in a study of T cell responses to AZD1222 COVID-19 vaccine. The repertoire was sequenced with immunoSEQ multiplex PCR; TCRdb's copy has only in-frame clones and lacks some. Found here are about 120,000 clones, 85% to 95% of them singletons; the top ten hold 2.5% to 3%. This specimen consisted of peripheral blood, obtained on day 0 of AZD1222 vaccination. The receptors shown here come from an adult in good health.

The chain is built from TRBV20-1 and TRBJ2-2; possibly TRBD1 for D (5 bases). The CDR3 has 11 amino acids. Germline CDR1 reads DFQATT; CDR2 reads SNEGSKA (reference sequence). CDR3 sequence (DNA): TGCAGCTCCAGGGTAAACGGGGAGCTGTTTTTT. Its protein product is CSSRVNGELFF.

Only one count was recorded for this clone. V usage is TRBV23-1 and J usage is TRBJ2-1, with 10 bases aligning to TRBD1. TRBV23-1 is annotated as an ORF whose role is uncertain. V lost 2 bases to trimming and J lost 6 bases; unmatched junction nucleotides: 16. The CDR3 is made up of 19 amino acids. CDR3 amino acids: CASSQPGATGTGASNEQFF. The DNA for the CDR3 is TGCGCCAGCAGTCAACCGGGTGCCACCGGGACAGGGGCCTCCAATGAGCAGTTCTTC.

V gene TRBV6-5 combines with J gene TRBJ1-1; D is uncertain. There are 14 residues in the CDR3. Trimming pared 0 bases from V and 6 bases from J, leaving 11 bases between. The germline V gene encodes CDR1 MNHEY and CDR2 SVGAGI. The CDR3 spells CASSYSMIPAEAFF. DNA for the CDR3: TGTGCCAGCAGTTACTCGATGATCCCCGCTGAAGCTTTCTTT.

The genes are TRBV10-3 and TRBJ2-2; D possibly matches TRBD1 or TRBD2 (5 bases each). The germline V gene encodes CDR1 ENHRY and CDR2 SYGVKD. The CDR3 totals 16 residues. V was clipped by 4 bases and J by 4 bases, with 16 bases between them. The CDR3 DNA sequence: TGTGCCATCAGTGGCCAGGGAGTTGAAGGCACCGGGGAGCTGTTTTTT. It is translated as CAISGQGVEGTGELFF.

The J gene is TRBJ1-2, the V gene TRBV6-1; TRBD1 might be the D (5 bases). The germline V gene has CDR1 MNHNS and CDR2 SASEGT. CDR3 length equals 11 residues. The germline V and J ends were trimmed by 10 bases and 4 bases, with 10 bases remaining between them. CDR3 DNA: TGTGCCACTCATGACAGCTATGGCTACACCTTC. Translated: CATHDSYGYTF.

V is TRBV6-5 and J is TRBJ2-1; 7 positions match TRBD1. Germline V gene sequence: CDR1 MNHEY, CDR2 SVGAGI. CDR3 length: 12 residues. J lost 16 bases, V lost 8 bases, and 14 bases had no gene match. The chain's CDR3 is CASDRGDRVRFF. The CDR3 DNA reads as TGTGCCAGCGATCGGGGCGACAGGGTTCGCTTCTTC.

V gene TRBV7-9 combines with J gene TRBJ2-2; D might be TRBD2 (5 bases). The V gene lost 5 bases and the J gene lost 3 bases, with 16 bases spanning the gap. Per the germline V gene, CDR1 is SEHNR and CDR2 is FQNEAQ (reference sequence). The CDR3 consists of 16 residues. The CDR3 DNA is TGTGCCAGCAGCCCCCTGCGGGCCAGGTACACCGGGGAGCTGTTTTTT. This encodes CASSPLRARYTGELFF.

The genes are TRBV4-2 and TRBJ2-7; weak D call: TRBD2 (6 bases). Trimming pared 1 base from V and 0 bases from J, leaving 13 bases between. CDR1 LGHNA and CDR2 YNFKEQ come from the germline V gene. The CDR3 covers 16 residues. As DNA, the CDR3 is TGTGCCAGCAGCCAAGGCCGGGACTTCAGCTCCTACGAGCAGTACTTC. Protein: CASSQGRDFSSYEQYF.

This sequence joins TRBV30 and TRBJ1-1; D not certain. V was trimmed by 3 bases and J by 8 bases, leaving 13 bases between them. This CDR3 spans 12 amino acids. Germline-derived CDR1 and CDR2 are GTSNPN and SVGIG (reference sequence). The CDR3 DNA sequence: TGTGCCTGGAGGAACGGGCCGGTCGAAGCTTTCTTT. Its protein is CAWRNGPVEAFF.

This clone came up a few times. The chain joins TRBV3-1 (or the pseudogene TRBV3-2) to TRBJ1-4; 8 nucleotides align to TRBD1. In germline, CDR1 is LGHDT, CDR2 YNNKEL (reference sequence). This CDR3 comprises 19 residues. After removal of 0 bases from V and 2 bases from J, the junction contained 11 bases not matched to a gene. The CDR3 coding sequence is TGTGCCAGCAGCCAAGAACCCGCCGGACAGGGTGTTACTAATGAAAAACTGTTTTTT. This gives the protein CASSQEPAGQGVTNEKLFF.

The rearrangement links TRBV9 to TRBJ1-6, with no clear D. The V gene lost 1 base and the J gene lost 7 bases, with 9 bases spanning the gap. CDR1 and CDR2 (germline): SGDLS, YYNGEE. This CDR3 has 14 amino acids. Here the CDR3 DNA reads TGTGCCAGCAGCGTATCCGATGTGAATTCACCCCTCCACTTT. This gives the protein CASSVSDVNSPLHF.

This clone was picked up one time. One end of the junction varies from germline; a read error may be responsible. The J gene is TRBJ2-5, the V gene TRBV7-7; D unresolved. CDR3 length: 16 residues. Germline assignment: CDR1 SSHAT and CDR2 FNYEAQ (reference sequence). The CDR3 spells CASSLGSAWDQETQYF. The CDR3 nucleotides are TGTGCTAGCAGCTTAGGATCGGCCTGGGACCAAGAGACCCAGTACTTC.

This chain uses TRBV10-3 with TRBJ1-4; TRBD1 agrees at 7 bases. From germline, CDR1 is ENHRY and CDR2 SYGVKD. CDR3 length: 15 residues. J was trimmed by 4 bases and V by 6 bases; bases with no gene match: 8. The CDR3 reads CAIRGDSTDNEKLFF. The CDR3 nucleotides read TGTGCCATCAGGGGGGACAGCACAGATAATGAAAAACTGTTTTTT.

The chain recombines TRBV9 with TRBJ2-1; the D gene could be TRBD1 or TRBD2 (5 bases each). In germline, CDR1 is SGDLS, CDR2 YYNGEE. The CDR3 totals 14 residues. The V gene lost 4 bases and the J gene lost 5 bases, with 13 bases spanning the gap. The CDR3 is CASSTRDRNNEQFF. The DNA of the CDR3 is TGTGCCAGCAGCACCCGGGACCGAAACAATGAGCAGTTCTTC.

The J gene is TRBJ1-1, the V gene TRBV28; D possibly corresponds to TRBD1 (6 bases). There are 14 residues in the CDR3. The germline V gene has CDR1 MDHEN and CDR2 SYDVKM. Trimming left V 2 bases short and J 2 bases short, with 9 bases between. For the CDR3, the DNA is TGTGCCAGCAGTTTAACGGGGGCCAACACTGAAGCTTTCTTT. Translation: CASSLTGANTEAFF.

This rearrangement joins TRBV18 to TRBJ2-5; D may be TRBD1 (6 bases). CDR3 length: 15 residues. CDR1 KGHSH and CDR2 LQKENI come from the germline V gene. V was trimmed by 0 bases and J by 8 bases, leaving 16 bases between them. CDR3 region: CASSPPVGRGETQYF. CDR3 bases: TGTGCCAGCTCACCACCCGTTGGCAGGGGAGAAACCCAGTACTTC.

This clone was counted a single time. CDR3 residues: CASSRELRAGELFF. As DNA, the CDR3 is TGCGCCAGCAGCCGAGAGCTACGGGCCGGGGAGCTGTTTTTT. V and J are TRBV4-1 and TRBJ2-2; D remains ambiguous. The V gene lost 4 bases and the J gene lost 6 bases, with 12 bases spanning the gap. This CDR3 has 14 amino acids. Germline loops: CDR1 MGHRA, CDR2 YSYEKL.

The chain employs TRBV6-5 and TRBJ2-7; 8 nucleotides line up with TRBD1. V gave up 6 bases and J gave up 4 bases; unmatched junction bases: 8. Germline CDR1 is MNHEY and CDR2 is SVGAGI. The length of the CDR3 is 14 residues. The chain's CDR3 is CASSRRQGFYEQYF. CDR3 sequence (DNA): TGTGCCAGCAGCCGCCGACAGGGGTTTTACGAGCAGTACTTC.

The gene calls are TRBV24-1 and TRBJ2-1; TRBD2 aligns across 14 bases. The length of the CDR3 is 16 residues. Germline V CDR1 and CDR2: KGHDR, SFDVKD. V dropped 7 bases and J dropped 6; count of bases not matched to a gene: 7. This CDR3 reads CATSTAGLAGVNEQFF. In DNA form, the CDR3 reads TGTGCCACCAGCACCGCGGGACTAGCGGGAGTCAATGAGCAGTTCTTC.

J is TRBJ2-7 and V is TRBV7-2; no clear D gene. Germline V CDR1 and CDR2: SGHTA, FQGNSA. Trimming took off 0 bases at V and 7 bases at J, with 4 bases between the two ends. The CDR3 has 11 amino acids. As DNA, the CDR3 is TGTGCCAGCAGCTTAGCGGGGGAGCAGTACTTC. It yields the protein CASSLAGEQYF.

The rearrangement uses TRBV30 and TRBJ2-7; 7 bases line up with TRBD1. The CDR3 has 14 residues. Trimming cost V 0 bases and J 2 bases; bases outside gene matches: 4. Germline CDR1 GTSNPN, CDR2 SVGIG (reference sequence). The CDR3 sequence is CAWSVTGVPYEQYF. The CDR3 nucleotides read TGTGCCTGGAGTGTAACAGGGGTTCCCTACGAGCAGTACTTC.

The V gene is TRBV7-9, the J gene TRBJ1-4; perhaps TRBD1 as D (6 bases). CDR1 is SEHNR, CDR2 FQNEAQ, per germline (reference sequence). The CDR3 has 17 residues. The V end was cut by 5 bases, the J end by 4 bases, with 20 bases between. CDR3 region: CASSPPWGGLGNEKLFF. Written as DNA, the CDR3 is TGTGCCAGCAGCCCCCCCTGGGGGGGGCTTGGTAATGAAAAACTGTTTTTT.

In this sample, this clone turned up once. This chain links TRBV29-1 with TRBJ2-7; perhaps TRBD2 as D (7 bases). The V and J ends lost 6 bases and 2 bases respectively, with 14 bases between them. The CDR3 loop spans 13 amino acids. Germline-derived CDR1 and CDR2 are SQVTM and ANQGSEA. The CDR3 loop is CSVGGAGPYEQYF. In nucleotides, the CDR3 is TGCAGCGTGGGGGGGGCCGGACCCTACGAGCAGTACTTC.

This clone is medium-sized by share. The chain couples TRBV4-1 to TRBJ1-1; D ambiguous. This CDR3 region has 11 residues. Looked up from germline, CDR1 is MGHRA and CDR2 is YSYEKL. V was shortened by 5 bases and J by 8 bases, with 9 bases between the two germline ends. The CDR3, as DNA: TGCGCCAGCAGCTCACACAGAGAAGCTTTCTTT. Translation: CASSSHREAFF.

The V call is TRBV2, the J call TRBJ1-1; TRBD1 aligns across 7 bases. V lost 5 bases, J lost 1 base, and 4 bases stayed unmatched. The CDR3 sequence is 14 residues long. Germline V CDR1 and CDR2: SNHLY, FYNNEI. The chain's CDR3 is CASSTQGENTEAFF. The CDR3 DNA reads TGTGCCAGCAGTACTCAGGGGGAGAACACTGAAGCTTTCTTT.

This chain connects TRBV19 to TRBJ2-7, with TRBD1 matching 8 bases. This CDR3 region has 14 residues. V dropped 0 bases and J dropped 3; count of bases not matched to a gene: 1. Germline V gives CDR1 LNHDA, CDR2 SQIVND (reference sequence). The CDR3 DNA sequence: TGTGCCAGTAGTATAGAAACAGGGGGCTACGAGCAGTACTTC. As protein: CASSIETGGYEQYF.

The CDR3 DNA reads as TGTGCCAGCAGCCCGTTCCAAATAAGCTCCTACAATGAGCAGTTCTTC. Translation gives CASSPFQISSYNEQFF. The chain combines TRBV3-1 (or the pseudogene TRBV3-2) with TRBJ2-1; D unresolved. Trimming removed 4 bases from V and 0 bases from J, with 13 bases in between. Germline V gives CDR1 LGHDT, CDR2 YNNKEL (reference sequence). There are 16 residues in the CDR3.

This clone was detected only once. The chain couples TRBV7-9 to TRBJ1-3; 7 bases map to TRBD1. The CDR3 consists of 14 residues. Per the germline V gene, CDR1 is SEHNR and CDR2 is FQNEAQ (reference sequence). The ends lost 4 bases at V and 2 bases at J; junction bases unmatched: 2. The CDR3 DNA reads TGTGCCAGCAGCTCAGACAGGGCTGGAAACACCATATATTTT. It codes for CASSSDRAGNTIYF.

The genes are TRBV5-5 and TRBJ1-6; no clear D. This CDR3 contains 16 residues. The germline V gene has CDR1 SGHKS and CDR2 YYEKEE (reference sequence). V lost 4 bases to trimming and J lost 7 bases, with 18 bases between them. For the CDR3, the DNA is TGTGCCAGCAGCAGGGCTCCTGCGGCAGCAAATTCACCCCTCCACTTT. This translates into CASSRAPAAANSPLHF.

The CDR3 loop reads CATSDQDTYEQYF. CDR3 nucleotides: TGTGCCACCAGTGATCAGGATACCTACGAGCAGTACTTC. J is TRBJ2-7 and V is TRBV24-1; the D is unclear. V lost 3 bases and J 2 bases, leaving 7 bases between the germline ends. Germline V gene lookup returns CDR1 KGHDR and CDR2 SFDVKD. The CDR3 runs to 13 residues.